This T cell receptor beta chain was sequenced in a study of T cells in Graves' hyperthyroidism and ophthalmopathy. On the basis of clinical symptoms, serum thyroxine and TRAb, thyroid ultrasound and orbital computed tomography, diagnoses were made. Deletions cut 3 bases from V and 2 bases from J, with 13 bases between. The germline gives CDR1 WNHNN, CDR2 SYGVQD (reference sequence). The CDR3 loop spans 15 amino acids. TCR beta CDR3 region amplification was performed from RNA transcripts. HTBI primers were the set used in a first-round RT-PCR of the TCR CDR3. One entry per CDR3 protein results from TCRdb running MiXCR on the multiplex PCR reads. This table holds about 640,000 distinct CDR3 sequences, around 21% found once.

Specimen: blood. This clonotype originated in a man aged 25 to 40 with Graves' ophthalmopathy. This rearrangement joins TRBV10-1 to TRBJ1-1, with D possibly being TRBD1 (6 bases). DNA for the CDR3: TGCGCCAGCAGTGAAGAAAAGGGGACAAACACTGAAGCTTTCTTT. It specifies CASSEEKGTNTEAFF.